This entry lists 18 T cell receptor beta chains sequenced from one sample in a study of blood T cell repertoires in COVID-19 (dated by TCRdb to 2019 to 2021). The library was prepared using the immunoSEQ multiplex PCR assay. TCRdb stores this immuneACCESS table with in-frame sequences only. Part of the clones is absent; in the studies checked, under half of the shortfall reflects unresolved V genes, and no reason is known for the rest. The sample includes approximately 150,000 clones, with approximately 92% observed a single time. The top ten clones comprise roughly 12% of the sample. The sequencing sample was made of peripheral blood. Every receptor here comes from a man younger than 35 with COVID-19, enrolled during active disease.

The chain joins TRBV24-1 to TRBJ2-3, with 7 bases aligning to TRBD2. The CDR3 totals 15 residues. Trimming cost V 1 base and J 6 bases; bases outside gene matches: 6. CDR1 is KGHDR, CDR2 SFDVKD, per germline. CDR3 sequence (DNA): TGTGCCACCAGTGATTTAACTAGCGCTGGGGATACGCAGTATTTT. Its translation is CATSDLTSAGDTQYF.

The chain carries TRBV27 and TRBJ2-1, with 8 bases fitting TRBD1. V lost 5 bases, J lost 3 bases, and 3 bases stayed unmatched. This CDR3 spans 14 amino acids. Germline loops: CDR1 MNHEY, CDR2 SMNVEV (reference sequence). The CDR3 region has the DNA TGTGCCAGCAGTAAACAGGGGGTCTACAATGAGCAGTTCTTC. Protein sequence: CASSKQGVYNEQFF.

V gene TRBV6-2 or TRBV6-3 combines with J gene TRBJ2-2, with no clear D. V lost 2 bases, J lost 5 bases, and 12 bases lay in between. Germline V gene data show CDR1 as MNHEY and CDR2 as SVGEGT. The CDR3 has 15 amino acids. DNA of the CDR3: TGTGCCAGCAGTTACCTCTCGACGGGTACCGGGGAGCTGTTTTTT. Amino acid sequence: CASSYLSTGTGELFF.

The chain recombines TRBV5-1 with TRBJ2-5; tentatively, D is TRBD2 (7 bases). This CDR3 is built from 15 residues. The germline V and J ends were trimmed by 0 bases and 5 bases, with 14 bases remaining between them. Germline lookup yields CDR1 SGHRS and CDR2 YFSETQ. In DNA, the CDR3 is TGCGCCAGCAGCTTGGAGGGGGGGCGCTGGGAGACCCAGTACTTC. This sequence encodes CASSLEGGRWETQYF.

The V gene is TRBV12-3 or TRBV12-4, the J gene TRBJ1-1; TRBD1 might be the D (5 bases). The CDR3 runs 12 residues. V was pared by 8 bases and J by 7 bases, with 14 bases between. This chain's CDR3 is CASCRVGGEAFF. CDR3 nucleotide sequence: TGTGCCAGCTGCAGGGTCGGGGGTGAAGCTTTCTTT.

DNA of the CDR3: TGTGCCAGCAGTAGGACAGGGGGCCACAATTCACCCCTCCACTTT. Amino acids: CASSRTGGHNSPLHF. J is TRBJ1-6 and V is TRBV28, with 11 bases lining up with TRBD1. Germline values: CDR1 MDHEN, CDR2 SYDVKM. J was trimmed by 7 bases and V by 5 bases; bases with no gene match: 4. The CDR3 is 15 residues long.

This sequence joins TRBV19 and TRBJ2-1, with TRBD2 matching 10 bases. Germline CDR1 and CDR2: LNHDA and SQIVND (reference sequence). Trimming removed 5 bases from V and 2 bases from J; junction bases left unmatched: 3. The CDR3 has 15 residues. CDR3 in DNA: TGTGCCAGTAGTTCCCTAGCGGGAGCCTACAATGAGCAGTTCTTC. Encoded protein: CASSSLAGAYNEQFF.

In its sample, this clone was seen a few times. The J gene is TRBJ2-2, the V gene TRBV6-2 or TRBV6-3; possibly TRBD2 for D (6 bases). Trimming left V 5 bases short and J 1 base short, with 14 bases between. This CDR3 region has 16 residues. Looked up from germline, CDR1 is MNHEY and CDR2 is SVGEGT. CDR3 in DNA: TGTGCCAGCAGTACCCCCGGGGGTTGGAACACCGGGGAGCTGTTTTTT. Protein: CASSTPGGWNTGELFF.

The chain employs TRBV9 and TRBJ2-7; 7 bases are a match to TRBD2. This CDR3 spans 14 amino acids. Trimming cost V 3 bases and J 4 bases; bases outside gene matches: 7. Germline V gene sequence: CDR1 SGDLS, CDR2 YYNGEE. The CDR3 bases are TGTGCCAGCAGCGGAGGGGCGGGAGATTACGAGCAGTACTTC. It is translated as CASSGGAGDYEQYF.

This chain connects TRBV9 to TRBJ2-3; D remains ambiguous. Germline values: CDR1 SGDLS, CDR2 YYNGEE. The CDR3 sequence is 16 residues long. V was clipped by 4 bases and J by 4 bases, with 19 bases between them. CDR3 in amino acids: CASSFHRKDNPDTQYF. The CDR3 DNA reads as TGTGCCAGCAGCTTCCACAGAAAAGACAACCCAGATACGCAGTATTTT.

The chain is built from TRBV29-1 and TRBJ2-7; TRBD2 matches at 7 bases. The length of the CDR3 is 13 residues. Germline CDR1 SQVTM, CDR2 ANQGSEA. Germline trimming cut 1 base from V and 2 bases from J; bases unmatched to any gene: 2. The CDR3 sequence: CSVEVGLAYEQYF. The DNA for the CDR3 is TGCAGCGTTGAAGTCGGACTAGCCTACGAGCAGTACTTC.

The rearrangement links TRBV2 to TRBJ1-2; 7 bases fit TRBD1. The germline V gene has CDR1 SNHLY and CDR2 FYNNEI. This CDR3 region has 14 residues. The J segment lost 1 base and the V segment lost 6 bases, leaving 5 bases of the junction unmatched. Written as DNA, the CDR3 is TGTGCCAGCAGCCAGACAGGGTATAACTATGGCTACACCTTC. It specifies CASSQTGYNYGYTF.

This clone was counted once. The chain links TRBV27 to TRBJ2-2; tentative D call: TRBD2 (6 bases). The CDR3 has 13 amino acids. V gave up 8 bases and J gave up 2 bases, with 9 bases separating them. Germline CDR1 MNHEY, CDR2 SMNVEV (reference sequence). The CDR3 DNA reads as TGTGCCAGCCTGGGGACTAACACCGGGGAGCTGTTTTTT. Protein: CASLGTNTGELFF.

This sequence joins TRBV1 and TRBJ1-2; the table's D gene call, TRBD1, was not cross checked with the DNA. TRBV1 is marked as a pseudogene. The CDR3 consists of 9 residues. As DNA, the CDR3 is TGCACCAGAAGGACAGCCTTCACCTTC. Protein: CTRRTAFTF.

This clone was detected once. J is TRBJ2-7 and V is TRBV5-1; TRBD2 aligns across 14 bases. Unmatched junction bases numbered 7, after V lost 4 bases and J lost 7 bases. This CDR3 region has 15 residues. Germline assignment: CDR1 SGHRS and CDR2 YFSETQ. This CDR3 is CASSQGLAGVGEQYF. The CDR3 bases are TGCGCCAGCAGCCAGGGACTAGCGGGAGTGGGAGAGCAGTACTTC.

This chain links TRBV9 with TRBJ2-2; TRBD2 agrees at 12 bases. CDR1 is SGDLS, CDR2 YYNGEE, per germline. The CDR3 totals 19 residues. V lost 3 bases to trimming and J lost 5 bases; unmatched junction nucleotides: 14. The DNA of the CDR3 is TGTGCCAGCAGCGCTCGGGTCACGACTAGCGGGAGAAAAACCGGGGAGCTGTTTTTT. It encodes CASSARVTTSGRKTGELFF.

The chain carries TRBV19 and TRBJ2-1, with 9 bases that match TRBD1. Trimming cost V 5 bases and J 9 bases; bases outside gene matches: 11. Germline V gene data show CDR1 as LNHDA and CDR2 as SQIVND (reference sequence). This CDR3 contains 15 residues. The CDR3 nucleotides are TGTGCCAGTAGTGCTACAGGGGGCGCGGGGAGTGAGCAGTTCTTC. Translation gives CASSATGGAGSEQFF.

The chain carries TRBV2 and TRBJ1-5, with D uncertain. The ends were cut back, 7 bases at V and 1 base at J, with 20 bases in the middle. CDR1 is SNHLY, CDR2 FYNNEI, per germline. This CDR3 spans 17 amino acids. As DNA, the CDR3 is TGTGCCAGCACCTTTAGCCGCCAAGGGAGCAGCAATCAGCCCCAGCATTTT. This gives the protein CASTFSRQGSSNQPQHF.